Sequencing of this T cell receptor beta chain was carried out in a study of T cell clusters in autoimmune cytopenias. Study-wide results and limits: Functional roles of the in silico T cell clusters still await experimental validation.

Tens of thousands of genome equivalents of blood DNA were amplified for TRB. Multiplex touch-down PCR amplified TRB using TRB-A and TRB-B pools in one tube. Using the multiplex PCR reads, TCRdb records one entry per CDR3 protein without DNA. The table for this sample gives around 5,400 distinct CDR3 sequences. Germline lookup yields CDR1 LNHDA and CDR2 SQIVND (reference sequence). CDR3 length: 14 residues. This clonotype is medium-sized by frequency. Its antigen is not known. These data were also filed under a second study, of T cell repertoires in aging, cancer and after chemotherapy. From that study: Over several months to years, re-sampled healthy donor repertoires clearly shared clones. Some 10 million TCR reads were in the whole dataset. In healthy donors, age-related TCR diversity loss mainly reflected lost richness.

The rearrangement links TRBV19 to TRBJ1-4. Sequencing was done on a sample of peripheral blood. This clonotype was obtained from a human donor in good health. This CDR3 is CASSLGTPNEKLFF. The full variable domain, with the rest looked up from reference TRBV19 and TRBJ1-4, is DGGITQSPKYLFRKEGQNVTLSCEQNLNHDAMYWYRQDPGQGLRLIYYSQIVNDFQKGDIAEGYSVSREKKESFPLTVTSAQKNPTAFYLCASSLGTPNEKLFFGSGTQLSVL.